This is a list of T cell receptor beta chains from one sample in a study of OX40 agonist ivuxolimab in advanced cancers. Generated by immunoSEQ multiplex PCR, the TCRdb table keeps only in-frame clones and is missing some. The table has roughly 57,000 clones, roughly 82% seen once. The sample here was CD4+ or CD8+ T cells sorted from blood, taken in a trial of the OX40 agonist ivuxolimab. These TCRs come from an adult with an advanced solid tumor such as melanoma, head and neck, liver or kidney cancer. CDR3s include the opening cysteine and the closing phenylalanine or tryptophan. Each record gives: clone size, V gene, J gene, D gene, CDR3 protein, CDR3 DNA. A D gene is named only where the DNA matches it firmly. Where a row states a size, it is once, few, many or the class of an expanded clone; other rows omit it.

>.|TRBV4-1|TRBJ1-2|.
CASSQEGVYGYTF
TGCGCCAGCAGCCAAGAAGGTGTCTATGGCTACACCTTC
>.|TRBV28|TRBJ1-5|.
CASSTQVEPQHF
TGTGCCAGCAGCACCCAAGTGGAACCCCAGCATTTT
>few|TRBV20-1|TRBJ1-2|.
CSGLASDGYTF
TGCAGCGGATTAGCCTCAGATGGCTACACCTTC
>.|TRBV18|TRBJ2-2|TRBD1
CASSPRDRIYTGELFF
TGTGCCAGCTCACCAAGGGACAGGATATACACCGGGGAGCTGTTTTTT
>.|TRBV19|TRBJ2-1|TRBD1
CASSISPGGQGARNEQFF
TGTGCCAGTAGTATTTCGCCCGGGGGACAGGGGGCGCGGAATGAGCAGTTCTTC
>.|TRBV10-3|TRBJ1-2|TRBD1
CAISSDRNYGYTF
TGTGCCATCAGCTCGGACAGGAACTATGGCTACACCTTC
>.|TRBV5-1|TRBJ1-1|.
CASSLDIGAQGTEAFF
TGCGCCAGCAGCTTGGATATAGGGGCCCAGGGCACTGAAGCTTTCTTT
>.|TRBV7-7|TRBJ2-3|TRBD1
CASSPGQGTDTQYF
TGTGCTAGCAGCCCCGGACAGGGCACAGATACGCAGTATTTT
>.|TRBV14|TRBJ2-2|.
CASSQLDTFGELFF
TGTGCCAGCAGTCAACTTGACACCTTCGGGGAGCTGTTTTTT
>.|TRBV5-1|TRBJ1-2|.
CASSLSGGQRYTF
TGCGCCAGCAGCTTGTCCGGGGGCCAGCGCTACACCTTC
>few|TRBV5-6|TRBJ2-5|TRBD1
CASSLGTGGLRETQYF
TGTGCCAGCAGCTTGGGGACAGGGGGTTTACGGGAGACCCAGTACTTC
>.|TRBV6-5|TRBJ2-1|.
CASSLDNEQFF
TGTGCCAGCAGTTTAGACAATGAGCAGTTCTTC
>once|TRBV11-2|TRBJ1-1|.
CASSATVGSSEAFF
TGTGCCAGCAGCGCAACGGTGGGGTCTTCCGAAGCTTTCTTT
>.|TRBV11-2|TRBJ1-1|.
CASRWYGAEAFF
TGTGCCAGCAGATGGTACGGGGCTGAAGCTTTCTTT
>.|TRBV6-1|TRBJ1-2|.
CASSERLLGGYTF
TGTGCCAGCAGTGAACGACTTTTGGGCGGCTACACCTTC
>.|TRBV6-6|TRBJ2-7|TRBD2
CASRPGLAGTYEQYF
TGTGCCAGCAGGCCGGGCCTAGCGGGGACCTACGAGCAGTACTTC